This T cell receptor (beta chain) is from a study of T-cell reconstitution after alpha-beta-depleted transplantation in children. Findings and limits, study-wide: TCRbeta diversity was high at day 60 in some patients (a result of surviving recipient T cells and thymic progenitors).

This clonotype came up many times. Its antigen remains unidentified. The length of the CDR3 is 17 residues. V was pared by 1 base and J by 6 bases, with 20 bases between. Germline V gene sequence: CDR1 LGHNA, CDR2 YNFKEQ. Construction of the TCRbeta library involved unique molecular identifiers. TCRdb reprocessed the PCR reads with MiXCR, giving one entry per CDR3 protein. There are around 250,000 distinct CDR3 sequences in the sample; 6.5% to 9% occur only once, and nearly 6.5% lies in the top ten. This clonotype was sampled from a male patient younger than 18 who had a stem cell transplant for acute lymphoblastic leukemia, so the T cells may come from the graft donor. This specimen consisted of PBMCs, mostly from graft donor cells, obtained 180 days after TCRalphabeta/CD19-depleted stem cell transplant. The chain has TRBV4-2 and TRBJ2-3, with D possibly matching TRBD1 (6 bases). Here the CDR3 reads CASSQVGLVARGDTQYF. DNA of the CDR3: TGTGCCAGCAGCCAAGTCGGTCTAGTAGCGAGGGGGGATACGCAGTATTTT.